Detailed here is one T cell receptor (beta chain). Authors' data handling: Amplification with reference gene primers provided the estimates of nucleated cell counts. Assay used: immunoSEQ multiplex PCR; TCRdb lists only in-frame clones, some missing. V, J and clone size derive from that table, while D and trimming were established from the DNA sequence. The sample has under 40,000 clones; roughly 82% are singletons. The record originates from a study of blood T cell repertoires in COVID-19. Study at large: Researchers got acute and convalescent COVID-19 samples from the United States, Italy and Spain.

The V and J ends lost 5 bases and 1 base respectively, with 14 bases between them. This CDR3 has 15 residues. Germline CDR1 SGHVS, CDR2 FQNEAQ. The chain combines TRBV7-8 with TRBJ1-1, with TRBD1 as a possible D gene (6 bases). The sequence derives from a man over 45 with active or convalescent COVID-19. Sequencing used peripheral blood. Here the CDR3 DNA reads TGTGCCAGCAGCCCGCCTGGACAGACGAACACTGAAGCTTTCTTT. Amino acid sequence: CASSPPGQTNTEAFF.